The rows below give T cell receptor beta chains drawn from one sample of a study of cytomegalovirus exposure and HLA in healthy donors. Generated by immunoSEQ multiplex PCR, the TCRdb table keeps only in-frame clones and is missing some. The sample has 180,000 or so clones, around three quarters seen once; the top ten hold 2% to 2.5%. Sequenced sample: PBMCs. The receptor set was obtained from a woman aged 30 to 39 in good health and CMV-seropositive. Each CDR3 is given with its conserved first and last residue. A D gene is named only where the DNA matches it firmly. Clone size appears in some rows only: once, few, many, or a class for an expanded clone.

clone_size j_call v_call d_call cdr3_nt cdr3_aa
- TRBJ2-3 TRBV5-4 TRBD2 TGTGCCAGCAGCTTGTCCCTAGCGGGAGATTCGGATACGCAGTATTTT CASSLSLAGDSDTQYF
- TRBJ1-6 TRBV5-1 TRBD1 TGCGCCACCTCAACCGGGACAGACTTGGGGACCCTCCACTTT CATSTGTDLGTLHF
- TRBJ2-6 TRBV18 - TGTGCCAGCTCAAGGACAAACTCTGGGGCCAACGTCCTGACTTTC CASSRTNSGANVLTF
few TRBJ1-1 TRBV11-3 - TGTGCCAGCAGCGCAGGGCCCCTCACTGAAGCTTTCTTT CASSAGPLTEAFF
few TRBJ1-2 TRBV7-8 - TGTGCCAGCAGCTTAGCAGGGGCTAACTATGGCTACACCTTC CASSLAGANYGYTF
few TRBJ2-2 TRBV7-8 TRBD2 TGTGCCAGCAACCCGCGGGGGGCCAACACCGGGGAGCTGTTTTTT CASNPRGANTGELFF
- TRBJ2-5 TRBV7-6 TRBD2 TGTGCCAGCAGCTTAGTCGGGACTAGCGGGAAAGAGACCCAGTACTTC CASSLVGTSGKETQYF
- TRBJ2-7 TRBV9 - TGTGCCAGCAGCGGCGGACTGGTAAGCTACGAGCAGTACTTC CASSGGLVSYEQYF
- TRBJ2-5 TRBV6-1 - TGTGCCAGCAGTGTGACGGGGGTGAGGTTACAAGAGACCCAGTACTTC CASSVTGVRLQETQYF
few TRBJ1-4 TRBV18 TRBD1 TGTGCCAGCTCACCAGCGGGACAGTGGGTTGAAAAACTGTTTTTT CASSPAGQWVEKLFF
- TRBJ2-7 TRBV6-5 TRBD1 TGTGCCAGCAGTCCACAGGGACAGGCCTACGAGCAGTACTTC CASSPQGQAYEQYF
- TRBJ1-2 TRBV6-6 - TGTGCCAGCAGTTACCCAACAGGGTCGGACGGCTACACCTTC CASSYPTGSDGYTF
few TRBJ1-5 TRBV19 TRBD1 TGTGCCAGTAGTGGACAGGGTGGCAATCAGCCCCAGCATTTT CASSGQGGNQPQHF
once TRBJ1-4 TRBV9 TRBD1 TGTGCCAGCAGCCCCGGGGGACAGAATTTCAAAAAACTGTTTTTT CASSPGGQNFKKLFF
- TRBJ1-2 TRBV5-6 TRBD1 TGTGCCAGCAGCGGGACAGGGACAGGAGGTTTGGCCTATTGGGGCTACACCTTC CASSGTGTGGLAYWGYTF
few TRBJ2-2 TRBV11-2 - TGTGCCAGCAGCTTAGTGGCGGTCACCGGGGAGCTGTTTTTT CASSLVAVTGELFF
- TRBJ1-3 TRBV18 - TGTGCCAGCTCACCACTCCACAGCTCTGGAAACACCATATATTTT CASSPLHSSGNTIYF
- TRBJ1-2 TRBV9 TRBD1 TGTGCCAGCAGCGGATCGACAGGGTCTGGCGGCTACACCTTC CASSGSTGSGGYTF